What follows describes a single T cell receptor beta chain. Its specificity is not known. Sequenced by immunoSEQ multiplex PCR; TCRdb stores in-frame clones only, minus some. The sample records under 70,000 clones, around 93% being singletons. This entry comes from a study of lymphopenia after photon versus proton radiotherapy. The study's findings and limits: Photon-treated patients lost naive T cells and TCR diversity; proton-treated stayed stable.

Germline lookup yields CDR1 GTSNPN and CDR2 SVGIG (reference sequence). The length of the CDR3 is 12 residues. V lost 3 bases to trimming and J lost 1 base, with 6 bases between them. The starting material was peripheral blood, obtained from a patient treated with photon-based radiotherapy. The V call is TRBV30, the J call TRBJ1-1; no clear D. This clonotype originated in a woman between 40 and 55 years old with cholangiocarcinoma. The CDR3: CAWSPRNTEAFF. DNA of the CDR3: TGTGCCTGGAGCCCCAGGAACACTGAAGCTTTCTTT.